This TCR beta chain was captured by sequencing in a study of T cell responses to AZD1222 COVID-19 vaccine. Using immunoSEQ multiplex PCR, the repertoire was profiled, and TCRdb retains in-frame clones only, with some absent. The table includes about 150,000 clones, more than 75% detected once. CDR3 length: 16 residues. V dropped 4 bases and J dropped 8 bases, with 23 bases sitting between them. Germline loops: CDR1 LNHDA, CDR2 SQIVND (reference sequence). This specimen consisted of peripheral blood, obtained 28 days after the second AZD1222 dose. This TCR was recovered from an adult who received the AZD1222 COVID-19 vaccine. V usage is TRBV19 and J usage is TRBJ1-1; possible D gene TRBD1, 6 bases. CDR3: CASSRGTRVGIYEAFF. Written as DNA, the CDR3 is TGTGCCAGTAGTAGGGGGACACGGGTCGGAATCTACGAAGCTTTCTTT.